The clone carrying this TCR beta chain occurred a few times. Its antigen is unidentified. TCRdb processed the RT-PCR reads anew with MiXCR; each CDR3 protein has one entry. The sample includes 530,000 or so distinct CDR3 sequences, 12% of them seen just once. This specimen belongs to a study of response to subunit inactivated influenza vaccine. CDR3 size: 11 residues. Germline assignment: CDR1 MGHDK and CDR2 SYGVNS. Trimming pared 6 bases from V and 8 bases from J, leaving 9 bases between. Study-level points and caveats: It was the authors' suggestion that each seasonal influenza vaccination recruits few new T cells.

The V call is TRBV25-1, the J call TRBJ2-3; D is unclear. This sample comprised PBMCs from blood, obtained on the day of vaccination. The sequence came from a man aged 50 to 60 who received an inactivated influenza vaccine. CDR3: CASRGGVTQYF. In DNA, the CDR3 is TGTGCCAGCAGAGGTGGCGTTACGCAGTATTTT.